Below, one T cell receptor beta chain is given with its context. The record originates from a study of blood T cell repertoires in COVID-19. Study summary: The origin of the acute and convalescent COVID-19 samples was the United States, Italy and Spain. T cells, B-cell-depleted T cells, or PBMCs supplied cDNA or gDNA.

Original methodology: It was from reference gene primer amplification that nucleated cell counts were estimated. Some clones are missing from TCRdb's copy, which holds only in-frame ones; the method was immunoSEQ multiplex PCR. Clone size and the V and J calls come from that table; the DNA yielded D and trimming. The data show approximately 150,000 clones, about 86% seen once. Sequenced: peripheral blood. This clonotype was obtained from a woman between 55 and 75 years old with acute or convalescent COVID-19.

The CDR3 sequence: CASSLGDRNYGYTF. Written as DNA, the CDR3 is TGCGCCAGCAGCTTGGGGGACAGAAACTATGGCTACACCTTC. The chain carries TRBV5-1 and TRBJ1-2; 7 bases align to TRBD1. J gave up 2 bases and V 0 bases, and 1 base lay outside the gene matches. Germline lookup yields CDR1 SGHRS and CDR2 YFSETQ. This CDR3 spans 14 amino acids.